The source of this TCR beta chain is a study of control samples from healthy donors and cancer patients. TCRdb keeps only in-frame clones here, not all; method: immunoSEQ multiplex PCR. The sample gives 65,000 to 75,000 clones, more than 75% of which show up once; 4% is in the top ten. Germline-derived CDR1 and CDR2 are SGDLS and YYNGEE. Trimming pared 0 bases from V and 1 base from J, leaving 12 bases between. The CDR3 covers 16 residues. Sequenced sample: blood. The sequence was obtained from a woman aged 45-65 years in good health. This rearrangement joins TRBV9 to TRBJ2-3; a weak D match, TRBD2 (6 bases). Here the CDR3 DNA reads TGTGCCAGCAGCGTAGGGCCGGCTAGCGGCACAGATACGCAGTATTTT. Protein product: CASSVGPASGTDTQYF.